A selection of T cell receptor beta chains follows, all from one sample in a study of blood T cells in healthy people across ages. A single record per CDR3 protein comes from TCRdb applying MiXCR to the 5' RACE reads. The data contain some 730,000 distinct CDR3 sequences, 22% of them singletons. The sequencing sample was made of blood. These receptors came from a man aged 65-85 years in good health. The conserved cysteine and the conserved F or W are not part of the CDR3 here.

V gene	J gene	CDR3 protein
TRBV9	TRBJ2-1	ASNAASGRDQF
TRBV20-1	TRBJ1-2	SANRAGYGYT
TRBV6-6	TRBJ1-1	ASSIQGGNTEAF
TRBV5-1	TRBJ1-3	ASSGSGVSGNTIY
TRBV28	NA	ASSGRDRASYEQY
TRBV6-1	TRBJ1-1	ASSGVRADTEAF
TRBV4-1	TRBJ2-1	ASSQDLSNSYNEQF
TRBV29-1	TRBJ1-1	SVLLNTEAF
TRBV3-1	TRBJ1-4	ASSDQGLSEKLF
TRBV19	TRBJ1-1	ASSITGVNTEAF
TRBV10-2	TRBJ1-2	ASSELGEARGYT
TRBV12-3/TRBV12-4	TRBJ2-3	ASSPGSVGDTQY
TRBV29-1	NA	SAQTEPKTQY
TRBV5-6	NA	ASSLGGRTSAEQF
TRBV7-2	TRBJ2-5	ASSFGGLNRETQY
TRBV6-1	TRBJ1-2	ASSAPVGDTRKGYGYT
TRBV5-1	TRBJ2-3	ASSLGSAKFSDTQY
TRBV5-1	TRBJ2-7	ASSLRGTSAYEQY
TRBV19	TRBJ2-3	ASTLGQTDTQY
TRBV12-3/TRBV12-4	TRBJ2-5	ASSRASGQETQY
TRBV28	TRBJ2-3	ASSQRSTGTQY
TRBV28	TRBJ2-7	ASSAPGTSNGQY
TRBV6-5	TRBJ1-1	ASSWIRNTEAF
TRBV21-1	TRBJ1-2	ASSNGDRTNYGYT
TRBV25-1	TRBJ2-3	ASSDNLGQGRADTQY
TRBV18	TRBJ2-5	ASSPPGGRETQY
TRBV25-1	NA	ASSEYVGNEQF
TRBV20-1	TRBJ2-3	SARGQGGTDTQY
TRBV20-1	TRBJ1-1	SARSGEAEAF
TRBV28	TRBJ2-1	ASSTESSYNEQF
TRBV20-1	TRBJ2-1	SAPSDPRHNEQF
TRBV6-6	TRBJ1-2	ASSYRGRHAMGYT
TRBV7-3	TRBJ2-4	ASSLRVGTGSFKNIQY